This T cell receptor (beta chain) was recorded in a study of vaccination and CD4 T cells after COVID-19. As for the study in general: With several mild cases and one severe, convalescent patients were SARS-CoV-2 positive by nasal swab PCR. Every culture used as a control got a CEFX pool, an HIV-1 Nef pool, or no peptide.

Treatment meaning: approximately 11-day PBMC culture with coronavirus spike peptide pools or control peptides (ViraFEST assay). PBMCs were cultured at fewer than 2.5 million per well with around 9.5 IU/ml IL-2 and about 10 ug/ml peptide pools. Negative selection enriched CD4+ T cells from cultures at roughly 11 days. This clonotype occurred a few times. The target antigen is unknown. V lost 4 bases to trimming and J lost 2 bases; unmatched junction nucleotides: 4. Germline CDR1 MRHNA, CDR2 SNTAGT. This CDR3 region has 15 residues. Sequencing of cultured CD4+ T cell DNA used the Oncomine TCR Beta short-read assay. TCRdb re-called the PCR reads through MiXCR, storing one row per CDR3 protein. The data show around 11,000 distinct CDR3 sequences, around 40% seen once.

The chain combines TRBV6-4 with TRBJ1-2; 10 bases agree with TRBD1. This material consisted of CD4+ T cells from blood, cultured in vitro, taken after SARS-CoV-2 vaccination. The receptor was derived from a human donor who had recovered from COVID-19. The CDR3 loop reads CASSARTGGNYGYTF. CDR3 bases: TGTGCCAGCAGTGCCCGGACAGGGGGGAACTATGGCTACACCTTC.